This TCR beta chain was identified in a study of technical replicates of blood from several donors. The CDR3 totals 14 residues. Between the trimmed V and J ends, which lost 1 base and 2 bases, there was a span of 8 bases. Germline lookup yields CDR1 SEHNR and CDR2 FQNEAQ (reference sequence). The data were produced by immunoSEQ multiplex PCR, yet TCRdb's version contains in-frame clones alone and is incomplete. The sample has tens of thousands of clones, 91% seen once. This chain joins TRBV7-9 and TRBJ1-2; TRBD1 might be the D (6 bases). Sequencing used T cells isolated from PBMCs. This TCR came from a human donor in good health. Some clones in this sample may be carry-over from other donors' samples. This CDR3 reads CASSLVDRNYGYTF. In DNA form, the CDR3 reads TGTGCCAGCAGCTTAGTGGACAGAAACTATGGCTACACCTTC.